Following are 29 T cell receptor beta chains from one sample sequenced in a study of spatial heterogeneity in lung cancer. Study results and caveats: Counts of expanded alpha and beta TCRs within tumors tracked the tumor nonsynonymous mutation count.

The time point is: sample taken at primary tumor resection. Their specific antigens are unknown. TCRdb used MiXCR to reprocess the 5' RACE reads, holding one entry per CDR3 protein. The table lists approximately 9,600 distinct CDR3 sequences, roughly an eighth of them singletons. This material consisted of lung tumor tissue, taken at surgery. These receptors were collected from a male donor with early-stage non-small cell lung cancer.

Sample share makes this clonotype medium-sized. This beta chain came through as a stray read in a library set up for alpha chains, and its size says little. The chain uses TRBV29-1 and TRBJ1-2; 7 nucleotides match TRBD1. Losses at the gene ends were 6 bases for V and 4 bases for J; bases not matched to a gene: 11. The CDR3 length is 14 residues. Germline CDR1 reads SQVTM; CDR2 reads ANQGSEA. CDR3 bases: TGCAGCGTCGGCCGGACAGGCCAGGGCTATGGCTACACCTTC. Translating it yields CSVGRTGQGYGYTF.

This clonotype is labeled as medium-sized (0.01 to 0.1%). In a library made to pick up alpha chains, this beta chain is a stray read with a size that means little. V usage is TRBV11-3 and J usage is TRBJ2-2; D gene unclear. Germline V gene data show CDR1 as SGHNT and CDR2 as YENEEA. The CDR3 contains 12 residues. Trimming took 4 bases from V and 5 from J, leaving 5 bases between them. CDR3 sequence (DNA): TGTGCCAGCAGCTCCAGTACCGGGGAGCTGTTTTTT. Translation: CASSSSTGELFF.

This clonotype was observed at least ten times. With the library built for alpha chains, this beta chain is off target and its frequency is not meaningful. The rearrangement uses TRBV7-9 and TRBJ1-1, with 7 nucleotides matching TRBD1. This CDR3 spans 15 amino acids. The germline gives CDR1 SEHNR, CDR2 FQNEAQ (reference sequence). V lost 2 bases, J lost 6 bases, and 9 bases stayed unmatched. The DNA for the CDR3 is TGTGCCAGCAGCTTAATAGGCCAGGGGGGATCTGAAGCTTTCTTT. Protein product: CASSLIGQGGSEAFF.

By share, this clonotype ranks as medium-sized (0.01 to 0.1%). This beta chain slipped into a library made for alpha chains as a stray read, so its size is not meaningful. The chain combines TRBV11-2 with TRBJ2-5; 8 bases are a match to TRBD1. The germline gives CDR1 SGHAT, CDR2 FQNNGV. This CDR3 has 15 residues. Unmatched junction bases numbered 4, after V lost 3 bases and J lost 1 base. CDR3 region: CASSFGQGLQETQYF. The CDR3 DNA is TGTGCCAGCAGCTTTGGACAGGGACTCCAAGAGACCCAGTACTTC.

As for this clonotype: Little can be read into the size of this beta chain, an off-target read in a library designed for alpha chains. The chain has TRBV7-8 and TRBJ2-3; D is perhaps TRBD1 or TRBD2 (6 bases each). Trimming pared 6 bases from V and 4 bases from J, leaving 20 bases between. This CDR3 has 16 residues. Germline V gives CDR1 SGHVS, CDR2 FQNEAQ. CDR3 coding DNA: TGTGCCAGCAGTTCGATATCCGGGGGCTGGGCAGATACGCAGTATTTT. Amino acids: CASSSISGGWADTQYF.

This clonotype rates as medium-sized (0.01 to 0.1%). This beta chain represents an off-target read in a library built for alpha chains; its size is of limited meaning. The rearrangement links TRBV11-2 to TRBJ2-1, with D possibly TRBD1 on 5 matching bases. Trimming took 7 bases from V and 6 from J, leaving 19 bases between them. In germline, CDR1 is SGHAT, CDR2 FQNNGV. The CDR3 loop spans 15 amino acids. The CDR3 is CASTIQGVSGNEQFF. DNA for the CDR3: TGTGCCAGCACCATCCAAGGGGTATCCGGCAATGAGCAGTTCTTC.

This clonotype was recorded many times. This beta chain turned up in a library designed for alpha chains; as an off-target read, its abundance says little. The V gene is TRBV13, the J gene TRBJ2-3; 12 nucleotides line up with TRBD2. Trimming removed 2 bases from V and 2 bases from J; junction bases left unmatched: 5. Germline V gene lookup returns CDR1 PRHDT and CDR2 FYEKMQ (reference sequence). The length of the CDR3 is 17 residues. The CDR3 DNA reads as TGTGCCAGCAGCTTACGGACTAGCGGGAACCCCACAGATACGCAGTATTTT. Translating gives CASSLRTSGNPTDTQYF.

Ten or more counts support this clonotype. Found in a library prepared for alpha chains, this beta chain is an off-target read, and its abundance has little meaning. For the CDR3, the DNA is TGCGCCAGCAGCTTGGGGGACAGTTCCTACGAGCAGTACTTC. Translated: CASSLGDSSYEQYF. This chain joins TRBV5-1 and TRBJ2-7; TRBD1 aligns across 7 bases. Germline V lookup: CDR1 SGHRS, CDR2 YFSETQ. Losses at the gene ends were 0 bases for V and 1 base for J; bases not matched to a gene: 1. The CDR3 runs 14 residues.

In this sample, this clonotype turned up many times. This beta chain came through as a stray read in a library set up for alpha chains, and its size says little. CDR3 region: CSVARSGSQETQYF. The CDR3 DNA sequence: TGCAGTGTAGCCCGTAGCGGGAGCCAAGAGACCCAGTACTTC. The chain is built from TRBV20-1 and TRBJ2-5; 9 bases line up with TRBD2. Germline V gene sequence: CDR1 DFQATT, CDR2 SNEGSKA (reference sequence). This CDR3 has 14 amino acids. With 7 bases clipped from V and 1 base from J, the junction kept 7 bases outside the gene matches.

In this sample, this clonotype turned up many times. The size of this beta chain means little, since it is a stray read in a library made for alpha chains. J is TRBJ2-3 and V is TRBV7-3; 12 nucleotides align to TRBD2. The V and J ends lost 5 bases and 0 bases, in that order; junction bases with no gene match: 3. CDR3 length: 16 amino acids. Germline lookup yields CDR1 SGHTA and CDR2 FQGTGA. CDR3 sequence (DNA): TGTGCCAGCAGCCCAGGGACTAGCGGGAGCACAGATACGCAGTATTTT. Translating it yields CASSPGTSGSTDTQYF. The variable domain in full, completed from reference TRBV7-3 and TRBJ2-3, reads GAGVSQTPSNKVTEKGKYVELRCDPISGHTALYWYRQSLGQGPEFLIYFQGTGAADDSGLPNDRFFAVRPEGSVSTLKIQRTERGDSAVYLCASSPGTSGSTDTQYFGPGTRLTVL.

This clonotype was counted ten times or more. A library prepared for alpha chains yielded this beta chain as an off-target read; its size is of little meaning. V is TRBV12-3 or TRBV12-4 and J is TRBJ2-7, with 7 bases lining up with TRBD1. The V and J ends lost 3 bases and 0 bases, in that order; junction bases with no gene match: 2. This CDR3 comprises 14 residues. Here the CDR3 DNA reads TGTGCCAGCAGTTTTGGGACAGCCTCCTACGAGCAGTACTTC. Amino acids: CASSFGTASYEQYF.

This clonotype was observed many times. This beta chain is a stray read from a library made for alpha chains; its abundance is not meaningful. V gene TRBV30 combines with J gene TRBJ1-1; D unresolved. The V and J ends lost 0 bases and 1 base respectively, with 6 bases between them. The CDR3 loop spans 13 amino acids. The germline V gene has CDR1 GTSNPN and CDR2 SVGIG (reference sequence). In DNA, the CDR3 is TGTGCCTGGAGTGTATTTGAGAACACTGAAGCTTTCTTT. This codes for CAWSVFENTEAFF.

In its sample, this clonotype was seen many times. Within a library made for alpha chains, this beta chain is off target, and its count is uninformative. The rearrangement uses TRBV13 and TRBJ1-2; D is unclear. The CDR3 runs to 14 residues. Looked up from germline, CDR1 is PRHDT and CDR2 is FYEKMQ (reference sequence). Trimming took off 5 bases at V and 4 bases at J, with 14 bases between the two ends. The CDR3 loop is CASSQTVQGYGYTF. Here the CDR3 DNA reads TGTGCCAGCAGCCAGACTGTTCAAGGCTATGGCTACACCTTC.

Only one count was recorded for this clonotype. Within a library made for alpha chains, this beta chain is off target, and its count is uninformative. The V call is TRBV11-3, the J call TRBJ2-3; D is uncertain. Between the trimmed V and J ends, which lost 5 bases and 3 bases, there was a span of 9 bases. Germline CDR1 SGHNT, CDR2 YENEEA. This CDR3 region has 13 residues. This CDR3 reads CASSLGQTDTQYF. The CDR3 DNA sequence: TGTGCCAGCAGCCTCGGGCAAACAGATACGCAGTATTTT.

This clonotype rates as medium-sized. For a library built for alpha chains, this beta chain is a stray read; little rests on its size. CDR3 region: CASSRALPGSPLHF. The CDR3 DNA reads TGTGCCAGCAGCAGGGCTCTTCCGGGATCACCCCTCCACTTT. This chain uses TRBV7-6 with TRBJ1-6; D not certain. This CDR3 has 14 residues. Trimming pared 5 bases from V and 10 bases from J, leaving 15 bases between. CDR1 is SGHVS, CDR2 FNYEAQ, per germline.

A word on this clonotype: This beta chain slipped into a library made for alpha chains as a stray read, so its size is not meaningful. This sequence joins TRBV2 and TRBJ1-6; D gene unclear. Trimming shortened V by 6 bases and J by 4 bases, and 7 bases separated the two germline ends. Per germline, CDR1 SNHLY and CDR2 FYNNEI. This CDR3 spans 13 amino acids. The chain's CDR3 is CASRGAYNSPLHF. DNA of the CDR3: TGTGCCAGCAGAGGAGCTTATAATTCACCCCTCCACTTT.

This clonotype was recorded at least ten times. Because the library targeted alpha chains, this beta chain is an off-target read whose size means little. The chain links TRBV7-2 to TRBJ2-7, with 9 bases fitting TRBD1. CDR3 length equals 16 residues. The germline V gene encodes CDR1 SGHTA and CDR2 FQGNSA. J lost 2 bases, V lost 1 base, and 6 bases had no gene match. CDR3 DNA: TGTGCCAGCAGCTTAGAAAGGGACAGGGTACCCTACGAGCAGTACTTC. Translation gives CASSLERDRVPYEQYF. The whole variable domain, remainder taken from reference TRBV7-2 and TRBJ2-7, is GAGVSQSPSNKVTEKGKDVELRCDPISGHTALYWYRQSLGQGLEFLIYFQGNSAPDKSGLPSDRFSAERTGGSVSTLTIQRTQQEDSAVYLCASSLERDRVPYEQYFGPGTRLTVT.

A word on this clonotype: For a library built for alpha chains, this beta chain is a stray read; little rests on its size. The V gene is TRBV19, the J gene TRBJ1-4; the match to TRBD1 covers 9 bases. Trimming removed 3 bases from V and 7 bases from J; junction bases left unmatched: 15. Germline CDR1 is LNHDA and CDR2 is SQIVND (reference sequence). CDR3 length: 18 residues. For the CDR3, the DNA is TGTGCCAGTAGTATGAACATGCCTGGGACAGGGCTTTTTGAAAAACTGTTTTTT. It yields the protein CASSMNMPGTGLFEKLFF.

By proportion, this clonotype is medium-sized (0.01 to 0.1%). The library was prepared for alpha chains; this beta chain is a stray read, so its frequency means little. The rearrangement joins TRBV6-4 to TRBJ2-2; 8 nucleotides match TRBD2. Losses at the gene ends were 6 bases for V and 5 bases for J; bases not matched to a gene: 5. CDR1 is MRHNA and CDR2 is SNTAGT in the germline V gene. CDR3 length: 14 residues. The CDR3 protein is CASSAGLATGELFF. The CDR3 DNA follows: TGTGCCAGCAGCGCCGGACTAGCAACCGGGGAGCTGTTTTTT.

This clonotype rates as medium-sized. Being off target in a library aimed at alpha chains, this beta chain has a size of little meaning. This rearrangement joins TRBV29-1 to TRBJ2-7; no reliable D call. Germline CDR1 and CDR2: SQVTM and ANQGSEA. The V end lost 6 bases, the J end lost 5 bases, and 20 bases lay between the germline ends. The CDR3 is made up of 14 amino acids. In nucleotides, the CDR3 is TGCAGCGTGGCAATTGACACGGTTGGGAACGAGCAGTACTTC. As protein: CSVAIDTVGNEQYF.

In regard to this clonotype: This beta chain turned up in a library designed for alpha chains; as an off-target read, its abundance says little. The chain couples TRBV30 to TRBJ2-7, with 7 bases identical to TRBD1. CDR3 length equals 13 residues. V lost 2 bases and J lost 6; bases outside the gene matches: 7. Per the germline V gene, CDR1 is GTSNPN and CDR2 is SVGIG (reference sequence). CDR3 coding DNA: TGTGCCTGGAGTCTAGGGACAGCGAGCGAGCAGTACTTC. It is translated as CAWSLGTASEQYF.

Notes on this clonotype: A library made for alpha chains picked up this beta chain off target, so its size means little. This chain connects TRBV5-4 to TRBJ2-1; a weak D match, TRBD2 (5 bases). Trimming shortened V by 0 bases and J by 8 bases, and 18 bases separated the two germline ends. Germline CDR1 SGHNT, CDR2 YYREEE (reference sequence). This CDR3 is built from 16 residues. Here the CDR3 DNA reads TGTGCCAGCAGCTTGGGAGGACTCCCGTCTACCGATGAGCAGTTCTTC. This gives the protein CASSLGGLPSTDEQFF.

In its sample, this clonotype was seen many times. This beta chain lies outside the target of a library built for alpha chains; its clone size means little. The gene calls are TRBV19 and TRBJ2-1, with D tentatively TRBD1 (6 bases). The CDR3 sequence is 14 residues long. Germline CDR1 and CDR2: LNHDA and SQIVND (reference sequence). Trimming stripped 10 bases from V and 8 bases from J, with 21 bases between. This CDR3 reads CATREVRGGDEQFF. Here the CDR3 DNA reads TGTGCCACCAGAGAGGTCAGGGGTGGGGATGAGCAGTTCTTC.

On this clonotype itself: This beta chain came through as a stray read in a library set up for alpha chains, and its size says little. V usage is TRBV6-5 and J usage is TRBJ1-2; TRBD1 aligns across 9 bases. CDR1 and CDR2 from the germline V gene are MNHEY and SVGAGI. Trimming removed 5 bases from V and 4 bases from J; junction bases left unmatched: 11. This CDR3 spans 16 amino acids. CDR3 DNA: TGTGCCAGCAGTCCAACGCCGGGACAGGGACCCTATGGCTACACCTTC. Its translation is CASSPTPGQGPYGYTF.

Of note for this clonotype: This beta chain appears as a stray read in a library generated for alpha chains; its size is not informative. The chain has TRBV7-9 and TRBJ1-1; no firm D call. The CDR3 has 14 residues. Germline-derived CDR1 and CDR2 are SEHNR and FQNEAQ (reference sequence). The V end lost 4 bases, the J end lost 1 base, and 10 bases lay between the germline ends. The CDR3 loop reads CASSSEVSNTEAFF. The CDR3 DNA reads TGTGCCAGCAGCTCGGAGGTTTCGAACACTGAAGCTTTCTTT.

Comments on this clonotype: The library was prepared for alpha chains; this beta chain is a stray read, so its frequency means little. The chain links TRBV9 to TRBJ1-5; D is uncertain. CDR3 size: 17 residues. The V gene lost 0 bases and the J gene lost 0 bases, with 13 bases spanning the gap. Germline-derived CDR1 and CDR2 are SGDLS and YYNGEE. CDR3 amino acids: CASSVVKETDSNQPQHF. Here the CDR3 DNA reads TGTGCCAGCAGCGTAGTAAAGGAAACCGATAGCAATCAGCCCCAGCATTTT.

This clonotype came up once. Because the library targeted alpha chains, this beta chain is an off-target read whose size means little. This chain uses TRBV10-1 with TRBJ2-4, with D maybe TRBD2 (5 bases). V lost 3 bases to trimming and J lost 0 bases, with 6 bases between them. Germline loops: CDR1 WNHNN, CDR2 SYGVQD (reference sequence). This CDR3 spans 14 amino acids. CDR3 nucleotides: TGCGCCAGCAGTGACGGACTAGCCAAAAACATTCAGTACTTC. Amino acids: CASSDGLAKNIQYF.

To note about this clonotype: A library prepared for alpha chains yielded this beta chain as an off-target read; its size is of little meaning. Written as DNA, the CDR3 is TGTGCCAGTAGTATAGATGGTAGCGGGAGGGCCAAGGACAATGAGCAGTTCTTC. Residues: CASSIDGSGRAKDNEQFF. The chain carries TRBV19 and TRBJ2-1, with TRBD2 matching over 11 bases. Germline V gives CDR1 LNHDA, CDR2 SQIVND (reference sequence). Losses at the gene ends were 0 bases for V and 5 bases for J; bases not matched to a gene: 9. The CDR3 is 18 residues long.

This clonotype was counted at least ten times. This beta chain turned up in a library designed for alpha chains; as an off-target read, its abundance says little. This sequence joins TRBV5-6 and TRBJ2-1; D is perhaps TRBD2 (5 bases). The V end was cut by 1 base, the J end by 6 bases, with 14 bases between. This CDR3 contains 15 residues. Germline-derived CDR1 and CDR2 are SGHDT and YYEEEE. The DNA of the CDR3 is TGTGCCAGCAGCTTGCGGGGATGGGGTGTCAATGAGCAGTTCTTC. Its translation: CASSLRGWGVNEQFF. Together with reference TRBV5-6 and TRBJ2-1, the CDR3 gives the full variable domain: DAGVTQSPTHLIKTRGQQVTLRCSPKSGHDTVSWYQQALGQGPQFIFQYYEEEERQRGNFPDRFSGHQFPNYSSELNVNALLLGDSALYLCASSLRGWGVNEQFFGPGTRLTVL.